This T cell receptor beta chain was recovered during a study of blood T cell repertoires in COVID-19. Study at large: Material from acute and convalescent COVID-19 was sourced from the United States, Italy and Spain.

Trimming removed 0 bases from V and 0 bases from J, with 11 bases in between. Germline V lookup: CDR1 GTSNPN, CDR2 SVGIG (reference sequence). The CDR3 contains 15 residues. Profiled with immunoSEQ multiplex PCR; TCRdb holds only in-frame clones, not every one. Here the sample spans some 120,000 clones, 90% being singletons. The rearrangement joins TRBV30 to TRBJ1-2; D gene unclear. This TCR was recovered from a human donor with active COVID-19. The donor label of this sample is uncertain. The sample was peripheral blood. As DNA, the CDR3 is TGTGCCTGGAGTGTACTGGGCGCAGCTAACTATGGCTACACCTTC. Translating gives CAWSVLGAANYGYTF.